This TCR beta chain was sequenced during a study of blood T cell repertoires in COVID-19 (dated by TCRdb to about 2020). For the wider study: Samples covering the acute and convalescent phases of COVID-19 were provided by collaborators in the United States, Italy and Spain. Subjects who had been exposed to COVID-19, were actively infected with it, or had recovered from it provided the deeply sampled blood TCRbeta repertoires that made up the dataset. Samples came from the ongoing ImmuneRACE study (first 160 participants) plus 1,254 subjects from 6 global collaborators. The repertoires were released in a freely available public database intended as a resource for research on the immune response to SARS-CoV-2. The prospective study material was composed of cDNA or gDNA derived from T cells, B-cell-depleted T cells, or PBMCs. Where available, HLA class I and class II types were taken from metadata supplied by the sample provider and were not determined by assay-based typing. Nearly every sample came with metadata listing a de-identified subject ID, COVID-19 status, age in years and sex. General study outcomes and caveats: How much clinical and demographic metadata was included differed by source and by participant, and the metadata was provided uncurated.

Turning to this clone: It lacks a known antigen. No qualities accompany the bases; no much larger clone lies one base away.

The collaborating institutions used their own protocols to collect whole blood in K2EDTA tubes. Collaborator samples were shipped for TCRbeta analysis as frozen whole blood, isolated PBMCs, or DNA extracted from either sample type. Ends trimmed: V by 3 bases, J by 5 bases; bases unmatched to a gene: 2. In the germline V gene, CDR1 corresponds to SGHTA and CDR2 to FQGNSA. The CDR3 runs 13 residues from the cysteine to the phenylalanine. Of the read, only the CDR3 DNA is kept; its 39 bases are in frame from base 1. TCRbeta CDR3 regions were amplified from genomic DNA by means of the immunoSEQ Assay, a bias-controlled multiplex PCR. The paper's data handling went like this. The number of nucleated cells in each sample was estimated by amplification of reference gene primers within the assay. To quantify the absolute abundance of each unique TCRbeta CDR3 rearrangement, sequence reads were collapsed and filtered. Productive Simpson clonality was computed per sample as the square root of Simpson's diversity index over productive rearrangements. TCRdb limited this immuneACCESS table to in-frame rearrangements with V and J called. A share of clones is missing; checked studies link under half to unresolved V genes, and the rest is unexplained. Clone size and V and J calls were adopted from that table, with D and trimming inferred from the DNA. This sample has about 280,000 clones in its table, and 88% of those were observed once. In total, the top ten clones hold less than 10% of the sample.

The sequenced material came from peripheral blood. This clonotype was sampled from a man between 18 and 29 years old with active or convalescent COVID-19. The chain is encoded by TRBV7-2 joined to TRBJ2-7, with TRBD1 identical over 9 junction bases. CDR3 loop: CASSFRQGDEQYF. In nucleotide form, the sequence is TGTGCCAGCAGCTTCCGACAGGGGGACGAGCAGTACTTC.